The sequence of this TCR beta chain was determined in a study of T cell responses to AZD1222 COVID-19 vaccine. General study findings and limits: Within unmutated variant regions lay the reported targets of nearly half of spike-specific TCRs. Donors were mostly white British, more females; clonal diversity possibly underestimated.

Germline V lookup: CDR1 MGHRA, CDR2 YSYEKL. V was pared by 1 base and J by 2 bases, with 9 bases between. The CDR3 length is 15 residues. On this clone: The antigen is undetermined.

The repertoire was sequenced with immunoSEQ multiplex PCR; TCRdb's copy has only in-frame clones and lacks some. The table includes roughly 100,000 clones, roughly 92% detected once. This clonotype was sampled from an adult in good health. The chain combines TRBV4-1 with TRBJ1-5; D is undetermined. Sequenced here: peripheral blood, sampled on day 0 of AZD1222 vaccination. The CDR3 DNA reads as TGCGCCAGCAGCCAAGCTTGGGAGGGCAATCAGCCCCAGCATTTT. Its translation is CASSQAWEGNQPQHF.